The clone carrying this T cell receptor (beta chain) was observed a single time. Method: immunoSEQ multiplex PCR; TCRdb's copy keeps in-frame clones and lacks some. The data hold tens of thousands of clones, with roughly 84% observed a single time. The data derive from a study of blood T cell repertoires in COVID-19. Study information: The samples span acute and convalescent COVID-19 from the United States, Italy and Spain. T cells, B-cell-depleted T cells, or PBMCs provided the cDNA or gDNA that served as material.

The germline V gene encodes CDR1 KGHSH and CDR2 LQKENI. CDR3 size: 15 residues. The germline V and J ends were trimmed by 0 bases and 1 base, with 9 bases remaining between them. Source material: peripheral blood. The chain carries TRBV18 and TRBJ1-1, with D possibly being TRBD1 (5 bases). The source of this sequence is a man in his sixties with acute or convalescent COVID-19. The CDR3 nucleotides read TGTGCCAGCTCACCACCGCGCGGGGCGAACACTGAAGCTTTCTTT. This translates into CASSPPRGANTEAFF.